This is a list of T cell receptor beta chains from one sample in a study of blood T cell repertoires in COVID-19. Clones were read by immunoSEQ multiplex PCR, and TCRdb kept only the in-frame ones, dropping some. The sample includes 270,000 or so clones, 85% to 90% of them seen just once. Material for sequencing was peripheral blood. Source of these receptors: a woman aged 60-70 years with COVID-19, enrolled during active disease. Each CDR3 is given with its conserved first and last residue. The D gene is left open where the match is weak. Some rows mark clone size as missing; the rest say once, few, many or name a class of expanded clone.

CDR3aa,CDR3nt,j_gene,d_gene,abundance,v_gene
CASSYVAGGETQYF,TGTGCCAGCAGTTACGTAGCGGGGGGGGAGACCCAGTACTTC,TRBJ2-5,TRBD2,.,TRBV6-2/TRBV6-3
CATRGTANSNQPQHF,TGTGCCACACGAGGGACAGCGAATAGCAATCAGCCCCAGCATTTT,TRBJ1-5,TRBD1,.,TRBV19
CASSYSGQGNGYTF,TGTGCCAGCAGTTACTCGGGACAGGGTAATGGCTACACCTTC,TRBJ1-2,TRBD1,.,TRBV6-5
CASSYSPTVPNEQFF,TGTGCCAGCAGTTACTCGCCGACAGTGCCTAATGAGCAGTTCTTC,TRBJ2-1,.,.,TRBV6-5
CASSLSLAGGHNEQFF,TGTGCCAGCAGTTTGAGTTTAGCGGGGGGCCATAATGAGCAGTTCTTC,TRBJ2-1,TRBD2,.,TRBV27
CASSLVQGGGQPQHF,TGTGCCAGCAGCTTAGTTCAGGGAGGCGGTCAGCCCCAGCATTTT,TRBJ1-5,.,.,TRBV7-2
CASSQGYDNYEQYF,TGTGCCAGCAGCCAAGGGTACGACAACTACGAGCAGTACTTC,TRBJ2-7,.,.,TRBV3-1/TRBV3-2
CASSQASTGSGVYF,TGCGCCAGCAGCCAAGCATCGACAGGGTCTGGAGTATATTTT,TRBJ1-3,TRBD1,.,TRBV4-3
CASSSGGTFGTDTQYF,TGTGCCAGCAGCTCCGGGGGGACATTTGGCACAGATACGCAGTATTTT,TRBJ2-3,.,.,TRBV7-2
CASSLSNENYGYTF,TGTGCCAGCAGCTTAAGCAACGAAAACTATGGCTACACCTTC,TRBJ1-2,.,once,TRBV7-9
CASECQGRTNSGNTIYF,TGTGCCAGCGAGTGCCAGGGAAGAACTAACTCTGGAAACACCATATATTTT,TRBJ1-3,.,.,TRBV3-1/TRBV3-2
CSAGGGNYGYTF,TGCAGCGCCGGAGGTGGGAACTATGGCTACACCTTC,TRBJ1-2,.,few,TRBV29-1
CASSTGQPNSPLHF,TGCGCCAGCAGCACCGGACAGCCTAATTCACCCCTCCACTTT,TRBJ1-6,.,few,TRBV5-1
CASSRQGYGYTF,TGTGCCAGCAGCAGACAGGGCTATGGCTACACCTTC,TRBJ1-2,TRBD1,.,TRBV5-6
CASSIEGTGGAEQFF,TGCGCCAGCAGCATCGAAGGGACAGGTGGTGCTGAGCAGTTCTTC,TRBJ2-1,TRBD1,.,TRBV5-1
CASSLSPLYGYTF,TGTGCCAGCAGTTTGAGTCCCCTCTATGGCTACACCTTC,TRBJ1-2,.,.,TRBV27
CASSRTSGGLDTGELFF,TGCGCCAGCAGCCGTACTAGCGGGGGACTTGACACCGGGGAGCTGTTTTTT,TRBJ2-2,TRBD2,.,TRBV4-1
CAISESSRAYEQYF,TGTGCCATCAGTGAGTCGAGCAGGGCCTACGAGCAGTACTTC,TRBJ2-7,.,.,TRBV10-3
CASSFRQGALNTGELFF,TGCGCCAGCAGCTTCAGACAGGGGGCGCTTAACACCGGGGAGCTGTTTTTT,TRBJ2-2,TRBD1,.,TRBV5-1
CATRVGPNTGELFF,TGTGCCACACGGGTGGGTCCGAACACCGGGGAGCTGTTTTTT,TRBJ2-2,.,.,TRBV2
CAISESPGGRETQYF,TGTGCCATCAGTGAGTCACCAGGGGGCAGGGAGACCCAGTACTTC,TRBJ2-5,TRBD1,.,TRBV10-3
CASSIGRGRNTEAFF,TGCGCCAGCAGCATCGGGAGGGGGCGGAACACTGAAGCTTTCTTT,TRBJ1-1,TRBD1,.,TRBV4-3
CASSSPGLADEKLFF,TGTGCCAGCAGCTCCCCGGGACTCGCCGATGAAAAACTGTTTTTT,TRBJ1-4,.,.,TRBV5-6
CSVFDRAATEAFF,TGCAGCGTTTTCGACAGGGCGGCCACTGAAGCTTTCTTT,TRBJ1-1,TRBD1,.,TRBV29-1
CASSPRGSTEAFF,TGTGCCAGCTCACCACGGGGCAGCACTGAAGCTTTCTTT,TRBJ1-1,.,.,TRBV18
CASSKERTGRRTGELFF,TGTGCCAGCAGCAAAGAACGAACAGGGAGACGCACCGGGGAGCTGTTTTTT,TRBJ2-2,.,few,TRBV21-1
CASSSLAGFTPYEAFF,TGTGCCAGCAGCAGCCTCGCGGGCTTTACCCCCTATGAAGCTTTCTTT,TRBJ1-1,.,.,TRBV27
CASSLGPLSYNEQFF,TGTGCCAGCAGTTTAGGGCCCTTATCTTACAATGAGCAGTTCTTC,TRBJ2-1,.,.,TRBV27
CASSLGRAGAGNTIYF,TGTGCCAGCAGCTTAGGCCGGGCAGGGGCCGGAAACACCATATATTTT,TRBJ1-3,.,once,TRBV7-2
CASSQGSSSYNEQFF,TGCGCCAGCAGCCAAGGCTCGAGCTCCTACAATGAGCAGTTCTTC,TRBJ2-1,.,.,TRBV4-3
CASSPEGRRGVDTEAFF,TGCGCCAGCAGCCCGGAGGGGAGGCGGGGGGTCGACACTGAAGCTTTCTTT,TRBJ1-1,.,once,TRBV5-1
CASSRGVNSNQPQHF,TGTGCCAGCAGCCGAGGAGTGAATAGCAATCAGCCCCAGCATTTT,TRBJ1-5,.,.,TRBV7-8
CASGGDTSNQPQHF,TGTGCCAGCGGGGGGGACACGAGCAATCAGCCCCAGCATTTT,TRBJ1-5,.,.,TRBV25-1
CASSTTGGADTGELFF,TGTGCCAGCAGCACCACAGGGGGCGCGGACACCGGGGAGCTGTTTTTT,TRBJ2-2,TRBD1,.,TRBV11-3
CSAGQEMNTEAFF,TGCAGCGCCGGACAGGAGATGAACACTGAAGCTTTCTTT,TRBJ1-1,TRBD1,.,TRBV29-1
CASSSDSDNYGYTF,TGTGCCAGCAGCTCGGACAGCGATAACTATGGCTACACCTTC,TRBJ1-2,.,.,TRBV5-4
CANGLPEGNTIYF,TGTGCCAATGGCCTGCCCGAAGGAAACACCATATATTTT,TRBJ1-3,.,.,TRBV5-8
CASSLPPPGGINTEAFF,TGTGCCAGCAGCTTACCCCCCCCGGGAGGGATAAACACTGAAGCTTTCTTT,TRBJ1-1,.,.,TRBV5-4
CASSPERDSVLYF,TGTGCCAGCTCACCCGAAAGAGACAGTGTCCTATATTTT,TRBJ1-3,.,.,TRBV18
CASSLERTGGHYGYTF,TGTGCCAGCAGCTTAGAGCGGACAGGGGGACACTATGGCTACACCTTC,TRBJ1-2,TRBD1,once,TRBV7-2
CASIPGQGRGNYGYTF,TGTGCCAGCATCCCGGGACAGGGTCGAGGAAACTATGGCTACACCTTC,TRBJ1-2,TRBD1,.,TRBV5-6
CASSFGDRITGNTIYF,TGTGCCAGCAGCTTCGGAGACCGAATTACTGGAAACACCATATATTTT,TRBJ1-3,.,once,TRBV7-2
CASSLPRKGQPNRRGYTF,TGTGCCAGCAGCCTCCCCAGAAAGGGACAGCCAAACCGGCGGGGCTACACCTTC,TRBJ1-2,TRBD1,.,TRBV9
CASSQDGQGGRETQYF,TGTGCCAGCAGCCAAGATGGCCAGGGGGGTCGGGAGACCCAGTACTTC,TRBJ2-5,.,.,TRBV3-1/TRBV3-2
CASTEGYSVWDTEAFF,TGTGCCAGTACGGAAGGGTATAGCGTTTGGGACACTGAAGCTTTCTTT,TRBJ1-1,.,.,TRBV19
CASSFQTVYEQYF,TGTGCCAGCAGCTTTCAGACAGTCTACGAGCAGTACTTC,TRBJ2-7,.,.,TRBV7-2
CASSLCLEVFPYGYTF,TGTGCCAGCAGCCTCTGTCTTGAGGTTTTCCCCTATGGCTACACCTTC,TRBJ1-2,.,.,TRBV3-1/TRBV3-2
CASSLPLVSGELFF,TGTGCCAGCAGCTTACCCCTAGTCTCCGGGGAGCTGTTTTTT,TRBJ2-2,.,.,TRBV11-2
CASSLTGGGKNIQYF,TGTGCCAGCAGCTTAACAGGGGGTGGCAAAAACATTCAGTACTTC,TRBJ2-4,TRBD1,.,TRBV7-9
CASSQGRAQPQHF,TGTGCCAGCAGCCAGGGCAGGGCTCAGCCCCAGCATTTT,TRBJ1-5,.,.,TRBV3-1/TRBV3-2
CASSPSGGSSYEQYF,TGCGCCAGCAGCCCTAGCGGGGGGAGCTCCTACGAGCAGTACTTC,TRBJ2-7,TRBD2,.,TRBV5-1
CASMSGVLNEQFF,TGTGCCAGCATGAGCGGGGTCCTCAATGAGCAGTTCTTC,TRBJ2-1,TRBD2,.,TRBV2
CASSTGPGDEQYF,TGTGCCAGCAGCACAGGCCCCGGAGACGAGCAGTACTTC,TRBJ2-7,.,once,TRBV7-2